A single sample is the source of the 24 T cell receptor beta chains below, sequenced in a study of T-cell reconstitution after alpha-beta-depleted transplantation in children. Library preparation (for TCRbeta) was performed with unique molecular identifiers. TCRdb reanalysed the PCR reads using MiXCR and keeps one entry per CDR3 protein. The data show around 410,000 distinct CDR3 sequences, approximately 11% seen once. The specimen comprised PBMCs from the stem cell graft donor, sampled from the stem cell graft. The source of these receptors is a human donor who donated a stem cell graft to a child with acute myeloid leukemia.

In this sample, this clonotype turned up many times. In DNA form, the CDR3 reads TGTGCCAGCAGCTCTTGGACTCTAAGCACAGATACGCAGTATTTT. It is translated as CASSSWTLSTDTQYF. This chain joins TRBV7-9 and TRBJ2-3; possible D gene TRBD2, 5 bases. The CDR3 totals 15 residues. Trimming pared 4 bases from V and 0 bases from J, leaving 11 bases between. Germline V gene data show CDR1 as SEHNR and CDR2 as FQNEAQ (reference sequence).

Points on this clonotype: This may stem from a read error, because a much larger clone lies one nucleotide away. This rearrangement joins TRBV3-1 to TRBJ1-5; a weak D match, TRBD1 (5 bases). In germline, CDR1 is LGHDT, CDR2 YNNKEL (reference sequence). V dropped 4 bases and J dropped 3 bases, with 10 bases sitting between them. The length of the CDR3 is 14 residues. CDR3: CASSLGVINQPQHF. The CDR3 DNA is TGTGCCAGCAGCCTAGGGGTTATCAATCAGCCCCAGCATTTT.

This rearrangement joins TRBV5-6 to TRBJ2-5; 10 bases map to TRBD1. CDR1 is SGHDT, CDR2 YYEEEE, per germline. The length of the CDR3 is 15 residues. Trimming removed 5 bases from V and 4 bases from J; junction bases left unmatched: 8. The CDR3 is CASSYRDRGPETQYF. The CDR3 coding sequence is TGTGCCAGCAGTTATCGGGACAGGGGCCCAGAGACCCAGTACTTC.

The chain carries TRBV3-1 and TRBJ1-3; no clear D. Germline V gives CDR1 LGHDT, CDR2 YNNKEL (reference sequence). V lost 1 base to trimming and J lost 6 bases, with 13 bases between them. This CDR3 comprises 15 residues. The CDR3 DNA reads as TGTGCCAGCAGCCAAGTTACGGTCTCCCAAAACACCATATATTTT. The encoded protein is CASSQVTVSQNTIYF.

V gene TRBV5-1 combines with J gene TRBJ2-1; 10 bases line up with TRBD2. With 3 bases clipped from V and 8 bases from J, the junction kept 8 bases outside the gene matches. The CDR3 covers 15 residues. Germline V gene lookup returns CDR1 SGHRS and CDR2 YFSETQ. The CDR3 coding sequence is TGCGCCAGCAGCTCTAGCGGGGGCCTTTTGGATGAGCAGTTCTTC. Its protein is CASSSSGGLLDEQFF.

This chain uses TRBV10-3 with TRBJ1-5; a weak D match, TRBD1 (5 bases). The V gene's germline CDR1 is ENHRY and CDR2 SYGVKD. Trimming shortened V by 2 bases and J by 0 bases, and 5 bases separated the two germline ends. The CDR3 contains 14 residues. The CDR3: CAISEGTSNQPQHF. CDR3 sequence (DNA): TGTGCCATCAGTGAGGGGACTAGCAATCAGCCCCAGCATTTT.

CDR3 sequence (DNA): TGTGCCAGCCGGGACTACAATCAGCCCCAGCATTTT. The encoded protein is CASRDYNQPQHF. V and J are TRBV18 and TRBJ1-5; D is perhaps TRBD1 (5 bases). Trimming shortened V by 8 bases and J by 3 bases, and 8 bases separated the two germline ends. CDR1 KGHSH and CDR2 LQKENI come from the germline V gene. The length of the CDR3 is 12 residues. Complete variable domain (other parts from reference TRBV18 and TRBJ1-5): NAGVMQNPRHLVRRRGQEARLRCSPMKGHSHVYWYRQLPEEGLKFMVYLQKENIIDESGMPKERFSAEFPKEGPSILRIQQVVRGDSAAYFCASRDYNQPQHFGDGTRLSIL.

The chain combines TRBV7-2 with TRBJ2-7; perhaps D is TRBD1 or TRBD2 (6 bases each). The CDR3 runs 15 residues. CDR1 and CDR2 from the germline V gene are SGHTA and FQGNSA. Trimming cost V 1 base and J 2 bases, with 12 bases left between them. CDR3 coding DNA: TGTGCCAGCAGCTTAGTTTCGGGGGCCACCTACGAGCAGTACTTC. Translation: CASSLVSGATYEQYF.

The chain links TRBV14 to TRBJ2-2; D may be TRBD1 (5 bases). Germline V gene data show CDR1 as SGHDN and CDR2 as FVKESK. The CDR3 sequence is 16 residues long. V dropped 2 bases and J dropped 1 base, with 11 bases sitting between them. The CDR3 is CASSQRGWQNTGELFF. DNA of the CDR3: TGTGCCAGCAGCCAAAGGGGTTGGCAGAACACCGGGGAGCTGTTTTTT.

This sequence joins TRBV7-2 and TRBJ1-1, with D possibly matching TRBD1 (5 bases). This CDR3 contains 14 residues. V dropped 5 bases and J dropped 7 bases, with 17 bases sitting between them. The germline gives CDR1 SGHTA, CDR2 FQGNSA. The CDR3 is CASSKGPTGDEAFF. The CDR3 DNA follows: TGTGCCAGCAGCAAGGGACCGACCGGGGATGAAGCTTTCTTT.

V is TRBV27 and J is TRBJ2-5, with a tentative D call TRBD1 (6 bases). V was clipped by 6 bases and J by 4 bases, with 18 bases between them. The CDR3 is 15 amino acids. Germline CDR1 MNHEY, CDR2 SMNVEV (reference sequence). The CDR3 region has the DNA TGTGCCAGCAGCACAAGTGGGGGCTGGGGAGAGACCCAGTACTTC. It encodes CASSTSGGWGETQYF.

This clonotype was seen more than once but under ten times. Here the CDR3 reads CASSQEGGAGNSPLHF. CDR3 DNA: TGTGCCAGCAGCCAAGAAGGTGGGGCAGGAAATTCACCCCTCCACTTT. The V call is TRBV4-2, the J call TRBJ1-6; tentatively, D is TRBD1 (5 bases). From germline, CDR1 is LGHNA and CDR2 YNFKEQ. Trimming shortened V by 0 bases and J by 7 bases, and 13 bases separated the two germline ends. CDR3 length: 16 residues.

This clonotype was found a few times. This chain connects TRBV5-1 to TRBJ1-2; D is ambiguous. The CDR3 length is 14 residues. In germline, CDR1 is SGHRS, CDR2 YFSETQ. The V end lost 0 bases, the J end lost 0 bases, and 6 bases lay between the germline ends. CDR3 protein: CASSLEGTNYGYTF. CDR3 in DNA: TGCGCCAGCAGCTTGGAGGGCACTAACTATGGCTACACCTTC.

This clonotype was counted a few times. The chain carries TRBV10-3 and TRBJ2-1; D may be TRBD1 (6 bases). V was pared by 5 bases and J by 9 bases, with 8 bases between. The CDR3 runs 11 residues. Per the germline V gene, CDR1 is ENHRY and CDR2 is SYGVKD. CDR3 region: CAISKGGEQFF. The DNA of the CDR3 is TGTGCCATCAGTAAAGGGGGTGAGCAGTTCTTC.

V usage is TRBV20-1 and J usage is TRBJ1-2, with D perhaps TRBD1 (6 bases). The CDR3 covers 12 residues. Germline V gene data show CDR1 as DFQATT and CDR2 as SNEGSKA (reference sequence). The V end was cut by 3 bases, the J end by 4 bases, with 9 bases between. DNA for the CDR3: TGCAGTGCTAGGACAGGAGCCTATGGCTACACCTTC. Amino acid sequence: CSARTGAYGYTF.

The chain has TRBV15 and TRBJ2-5; 7 nucleotides agree with TRBD1. The CDR3 runs to 14 residues. The V and J ends lost 3 bases and 5 bases, in that order; junction bases with no gene match: 6. Germline V CDR1 and CDR2: LNHNV, YYDKDF (reference sequence). CDR3: CATSSTGTVETQYF. Here the CDR3 DNA reads TGTGCCACCAGCAGCACCGGGACAGTGGAGACCCAGTACTTC.

This chain links TRBV6-1 with TRBJ2-2; D is possibly TRBD1 (6 bases). Per germline, CDR1 MNHNS and CDR2 SASEGT. The CDR3 runs 15 residues. V was clipped by 6 bases and J by 3 bases, with 14 bases between them. The CDR3 region is CASSVRDTYTGELFF. The CDR3 nucleotides read TGTGCCAGCAGCGTCCGGGACACCTACACCGGGGAGCTGTTTTTT.

The chain couples TRBV15 to TRBJ2-1, with 11 bases lining up with TRBD2. This CDR3 contains 17 residues. Germline-derived CDR1 and CDR2 are LNHNV and YYDKDF (reference sequence). After removal of 0 bases from V and 8 bases from J, the junction contained 9 bases not matched to a gene. The CDR3 sequence is CATSRDHAVAGGHEQFF. DNA for the CDR3: TGTGCCACCAGCAGAGATCACGCGGTAGCGGGGGGGCATGAGCAGTTCTTC.

This clonotype was seen more than once but under ten times. The chain couples TRBV9 to TRBJ1-5; weak D call: TRBD1 (6 bases). CDR1 SGDLS and CDR2 YYNGEE come from the germline V gene. Trimming took 4 bases from V and 7 from J, leaving 12 bases between them. CDR3 size: 13 residues. CDR3 nucleotide sequence: TGTGCCAGCAGCCATGATGGGGGCCAGCCCCAGCATTTT. It yields the protein CASSHDGGQPQHF.

There are a few counts of this clonotype. This chain joins TRBV5-1 and TRBJ2-7, with 9 bases that match TRBD2. This CDR3 region has 15 residues. From germline, CDR1 is SGHRS and CDR2 YFSETQ. V lost 0 bases and J lost 3; bases outside the gene matches: 4. CDR3 in amino acids: CASSLVASGDYEQYF. CDR3 sequence (DNA): TGCGCCAGCAGCTTGGTGGCTAGCGGGGACTACGAGCAGTACTTC.

In this sample, this clonotype turned up many times. The chain combines TRBV20-1 with TRBJ1-6, with TRBD1 matching over 9 bases. The CDR3 runs 16 residues. Germline trimming cut 0 bases from V and 5 bases from J; bases unmatched to any gene: 5. Germline V lookup: CDR1 DFQATT, CDR2 SNEGSKA (reference sequence). The CDR3 DNA reads TGCAGTGCTAGAGAGGGACAGGGACCCCATAATTCACCCCTCCACTTT. Amino acids: CSAREGQGPHNSPLHF.

This clonotype was counted ten times or more. The rearrangement uses TRBV20-1 and TRBJ2-5; possible D gene TRBD1, 5 bases. The CDR3 totals 13 residues. Trimming left V 3 bases short and J 4 bases short, with 12 bases between. Germline lookup yields CDR1 DFQATT and CDR2 SNEGSKA (reference sequence). CDR3 region: CSARRAGPETQYF. CDR3 coding DNA: TGCAGTGCTAGGAGAGCAGGGCCAGAGACCCAGTACTTC.

This chain joins TRBV5-1 and TRBJ2-7, with unresolved D. V shed 0 bases and J shed 2 bases, with 6 bases lying between them. Germline-derived CDR1 and CDR2 are SGHRS and YFSETQ. The CDR3 loop spans 13 amino acids. The CDR3 nucleotides are TGCGCCAGCAGCTTGGCGTTAGCCTACGAGCAGTACTTC. It yields the protein CASSLALAYEQYF.

This clonotype showed up just a few times. This chain connects TRBV6-2 or TRBV6-3 to TRBJ2-7, with 9 bases lining up with TRBD2. Germline CDR1 MNHEY, CDR2 SVGEGT. The V segment lost 5 bases and the J segment 3 bases; nucleotides outside the gene matches: 5. The CDR3 contains 14 residues. The CDR3 reads CASSTTSGGYEQYF. For the CDR3, the DNA is TGTGCCAGCAGTACGACTAGCGGAGGCTACGAGCAGTACTTC.